This record concerns one T cell receptor beta chain sequence. Its antigen is as yet unknown. Trimming removed 7 bases from V and 5 bases from J, with 9 bases in between. The germline V gene encodes CDR1 MDHEN and CDR2 SYDVKM. The CDR3 covers 12 residues. This record belongs to a study of OX40 agonist ivuxolimab in advanced cancers. Study-wide background: Hepatocellular carcinoma, melanoma, renal cell or head and neck cancer was diagnosed in the dose-escalation patients. The mean age was 60 years, ranging from about 23 to 79, with around four fifths of participants male. The study, taken as a whole, reports: Expanded clones belonging to CD8+ T cells outnumbered, on average, those of CD4+. There was clonal expansion of CD4+ and CD8+ blood T cells by week 6 at 0.1 to 3.0 mg/kg.

Assay used: immunoSEQ multiplex PCR; TCRdb lists only in-frame clones, some missing. In the table there are about 44,000 clones, 75% to 85% of which are singletons. The receptor's source is an adult with an advanced solid tumor such as melanoma, head and neck, liver or kidney cancer. The specimen was CD4+ or CD8+ T cells sorted from blood, collected in a trial of the OX40 agonist ivuxolimab. V usage is TRBV28 and J usage is TRBJ1-5; D is uncertain. The CDR3 sequence is CASNFQDQPQHF. The CDR3 DNA reads as TGTGCCAGCAACTTCCAAGATCAGCCCCAGCATTTT.